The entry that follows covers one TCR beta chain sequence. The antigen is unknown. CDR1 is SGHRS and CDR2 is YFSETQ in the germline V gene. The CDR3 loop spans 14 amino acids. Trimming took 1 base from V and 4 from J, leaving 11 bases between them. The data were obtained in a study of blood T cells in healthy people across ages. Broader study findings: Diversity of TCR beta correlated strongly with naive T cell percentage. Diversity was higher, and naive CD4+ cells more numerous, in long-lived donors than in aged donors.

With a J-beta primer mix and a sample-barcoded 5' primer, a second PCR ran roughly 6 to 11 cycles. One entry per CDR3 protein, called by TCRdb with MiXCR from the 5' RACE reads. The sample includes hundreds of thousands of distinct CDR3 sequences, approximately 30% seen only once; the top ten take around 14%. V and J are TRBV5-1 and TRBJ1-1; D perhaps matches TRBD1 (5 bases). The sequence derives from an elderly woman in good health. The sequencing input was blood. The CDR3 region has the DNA TGCGCCAGCAGCTTGAATACTGGGGGCACTGAAGCTTTCTTT. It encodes CASSLNTGGTEAFF.